Sequencing of this TCR beta chain was carried out in a study of control samples from healthy donors and cancer patients. V gave up 3 bases and J gave up 4 bases, with 6 bases separating them. Looked up from germline, CDR1 is LNHDA and CDR2 is SQIVND (reference sequence). The CDR3 consists of 12 residues. Clones were read by immunoSEQ multiplex PCR, and TCRdb kept only the in-frame ones, dropping some. The data show about 71,000 clones, roughly 90% seen once. The rearrangement joins TRBV19 to TRBJ1-2; no definite D call. This receptor was identified in a man in his 60s with lung cancer. The sequencing input was PBMCs. The CDR3 spells CASSIPSYGYTF. The CDR3 DNA reads as TGTGCCAGTAGTATTCCAAGCTATGGCTACACCTTC.